The entry below describes one TCR beta chain. The antigen this receptor binds is unknown. No clone much larger than this one lies a single base away; base qualities are absent. The data belong to a study of siplizumab effects on memory and regulatory T cells (dated by TCRdb to about 2019). Turning to the overall study: The study looked at the effect of siplizumab, an anti-CD2 antibody, on alloreactive T-cell subsets in allogeneic mixed lymphocyte reactions made from human PBMCs.

Additional sequencing covered unstimulated subsets from three donor pairs, namely CD8+ effector memory, CD4+ naive, CD8+ TEMRA, CD4+ memory and CD8+ naive. Sorted unstimulated T cells and proliferating T cells recovered from mixed lymphocyte reactions underwent TCRbeta CDR3 sequencing. Fresh whole blood from 9 to 11 HLA-typed healthy donors was used to isolate PBMCs. Library preparation was by the immunoSEQ multiplex PCR assay. Each sample had 90,000 to 100,000 TCR templates assayed by the deep sequencing platform. Genomic DNA extracted from sorted T cells was used for TCRbeta CDR3 sequencing. Concerning the study's data processing: The R programming language was used for clonal analysis of the TCRbeta CDR3 data. Unstimulated samples were compared with post-reaction CFSE-low samples to define alloreactive CD4+ and CD8+ clones. Alloreactive CD4+ clones were assigned to regulatory or non-regulatory origin by matching sequences to sorted unstimulated Treg and non-Treg repertoires. Drawn from immuneACCESS, this table holds only the in-frame rearrangements with V and J called that TCRdb kept. Clones are partly lost; checked studies trace under half to an unresolved V gene and leave the rest unexplained. V and J calls and clone size are as listed in that table; D and trimming were resolved from the DNA. This sample comprises tens of thousands of clones, approximately 82% of them detected only once. The top ten hold about 3.5% of the sample.

The paper as a whole reports these results and caveats: Sequences below about 10^-5 frequency were poorly captured, so only a minor fraction of alloreactive clones could be mapped to unstimulated subsets. No functional confirmation was obtained for the suppressive function of proliferating Tregs from siplizumab cultures. Greater diversity appeared to be present in unstimulated naive T cells than in memory T cells, and a substantial contribution to the alloresponse seemed to be made by naive cells. Among mappable alloreactive CD4+ clones, the Treg-derived fraction averaged approximately 69% with siplizumab versus roughly 25% in control reactions. A naive or memory phenotype could not be assigned to roughly 75-95% of proliferating CD4+ or CD8+ clones. The cumulative frequency of alloreactive sequences that could be traced back to unstimulated CD4+ memory T cells was significantly reduced by siplizumab.

From the cysteine up to the phenylalanine, the CDR3 has a length of 14 residues. Only CDR3 DNA is held: 42 bases, read in frame from base 1. Via the germline V gene (reference sequence), CDR1 is LNHNV and CDR2 YYDKDF. A distance of 10 bases separates the germline ends of V and J, which lose 0 bases and 5 bases respectively. The clonotype comes from a human donor in good health. The chain is encoded by TRBV15 joined to TRBJ2-5; tentative D gene TRBD1, with 5 bases matching. Sequenced sample: memory CD4+ T cells sorted from blood. The cell subset or site label on this specimen signifies: unstimulated CD4+ memory T cells. This receptor carries the CDR3 CATSRDLQAETQYF. The DNA is TGTGCCACCAGCAGAGATTTACAGGCGGAGACCCAGTACTTC.